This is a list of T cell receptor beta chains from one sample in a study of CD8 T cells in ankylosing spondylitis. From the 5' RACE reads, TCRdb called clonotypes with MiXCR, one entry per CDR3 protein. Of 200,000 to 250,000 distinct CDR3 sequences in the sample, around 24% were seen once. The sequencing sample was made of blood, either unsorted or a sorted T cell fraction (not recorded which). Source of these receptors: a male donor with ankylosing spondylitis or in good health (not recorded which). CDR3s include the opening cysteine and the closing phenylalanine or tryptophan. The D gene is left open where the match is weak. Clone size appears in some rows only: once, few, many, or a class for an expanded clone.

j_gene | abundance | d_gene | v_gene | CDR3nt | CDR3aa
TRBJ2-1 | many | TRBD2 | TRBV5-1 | TGCGCCAGCAGCCCAACTAGGACTAGCGGGAGGAAAAGCTCCTACAATGAGCAGTTCTTC | CASSPTRTSGRKSSYNEQFF
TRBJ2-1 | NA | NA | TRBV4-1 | TGCGCCAGCAGCCAAACCCTCTACAATGAGCAGTTCTTC | CASSQTLYNEQFF
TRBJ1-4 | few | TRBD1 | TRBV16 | TGTGCCAGCAGCCAACCTGACAGGGGTAATGAAAAACTGTTTTTT | CASSQPDRGNEKLFF
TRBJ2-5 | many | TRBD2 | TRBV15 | TGTGCCACCAGCAGAGTTGTTACTAGCGGGAGCCAGACCCAGTACTTC | CATSRVVTSGSQTQYF
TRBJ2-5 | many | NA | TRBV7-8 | TGTGCCAGCAGCCCATTAGGGGGAGGGGTGGGAGAGACCCAGTACTTC | CASSPLGGGVGETQYF
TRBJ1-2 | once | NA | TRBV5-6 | TGTGCCAGCAGCGGGAAGGGACCCTATGGCTACACCTTC | CASSGKGPYGYTF
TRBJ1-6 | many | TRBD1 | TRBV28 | TGTGCCAGCAACCAAGGGACAGGGGGCCGGTCACCCCTCCACTTT | CASNQGTGGRSPLHF
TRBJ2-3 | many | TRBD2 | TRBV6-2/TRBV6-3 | TGTGCCAGCAGTTACCTGAGGGGGATAGCGGGAGTAATCAGCACAGATACGCAGTATTTT | CASSYLRGIAGVISTDTQYF
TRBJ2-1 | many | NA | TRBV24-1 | TGTGCCACCAGTGTACGAGACGGACAATCCGAGCAGTTCTTC | CATSVRDGQSEQFF
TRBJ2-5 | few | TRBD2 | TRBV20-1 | TGCAGTGCTAGAGCTAGCGGGAGGGCCGGGGAGACCCAGTACTTC | CSARASGRAGETQYF
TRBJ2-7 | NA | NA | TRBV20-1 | TGCAGTGCTAGACAGGATGCCTACGAGCAGTACTTC | CSARQDAYEQYF
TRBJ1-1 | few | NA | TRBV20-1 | TGCAGTGTTCGACCCAGTGGGGCAGGGCAAATCAGGGGAGGGACTGAAGCTTTCTTT | CSVRPSGAGQIRGGTEAFF
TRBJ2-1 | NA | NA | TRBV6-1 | TGTGCCAGCAACAAACAGGGGAGGGCTCACAATGAGCAGTTCTTC | CASNKQGRAHNEQFF
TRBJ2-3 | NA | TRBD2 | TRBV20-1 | TGCAGTGCCCCGATTCCGGGAGGGCTCACAGATACGCAGTATTTT | CSAPIPGGLTDTQYF
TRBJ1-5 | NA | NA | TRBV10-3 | TGTGCCATCAGGGAAGGGGGGGGCTACAATCAGCCCCAGCATTTT | CAIREGGGYNQPQHF
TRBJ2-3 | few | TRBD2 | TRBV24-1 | TGTGCCACCAGTGATTCGAATGGCGGGAGGGCCGGGGATACGCAGTATTTT | CATSDSNGGRAGDTQYF
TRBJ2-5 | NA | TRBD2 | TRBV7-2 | TGTGCCAGCAGCTTAGTGGCAGCGGGAGGGGAGACCCAGTACTTC | CASSLVAAGGETQYF
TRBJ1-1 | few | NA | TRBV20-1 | TGCAGTGCTAGGGAGCAGGGGAGCTTGAACACTGAAGCTTTCTTT | CSAREQGSLNTEAFF
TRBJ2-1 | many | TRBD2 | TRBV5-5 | TGTGCCAGCAGCTTGTTTACTAGCGTCTCCTACAATGAGCAGTTCTTC | CASSLFTSVSYNEQFF
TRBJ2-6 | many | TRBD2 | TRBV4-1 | TGCGCCAGCAGCCCGGTAGCGGGAAAAAGCTCTGGGGCCAACGTCCTGACTTTC | CASSPVAGKSSGANVLTF
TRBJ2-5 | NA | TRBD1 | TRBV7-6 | TGTGCCAGCAGCCGGGACAGAGTAAAGACCCAGTACTTC | CASSRDRVKTQYF
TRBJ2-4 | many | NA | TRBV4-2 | TGTGCCAGCAGCCAAGAAGGGGGGCGGCTAAACATTCAGTACTTC | CASSQEGGRLNIQYF
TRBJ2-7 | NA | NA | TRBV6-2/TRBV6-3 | TGTGCCAGCAGTTACCTGTCCGACAGCTACGAGCAGTACTTC | CASSYLSDSYEQYF
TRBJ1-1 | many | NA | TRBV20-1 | TGCAGTGCTAGAGTTCCAGGGGATAAGAACACTGAAGCTTTCTTT | CSARVPGDKNTEAFF
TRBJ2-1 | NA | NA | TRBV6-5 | TGTGCCAGCAGTTACGGGCACAATGAGCAGTTCTTC | CASSYGHNEQFF